This T cell receptor (beta chain) was found in a study of shared clonotypes between healthy human individuals. Researchers sequenced unsorted PBMC DNA using ten immunoSEQ deep assay plates. Sequencing used immunoSEQ multiplex PCR; TCRdb keeps in-frame clones, though not all of them. The data hold about 490,000 clones, with around 73% observed a single time. Per the germline V gene, CDR1 is LGHNA and CDR2 is YNFKEQ. The CDR3 length is 17 residues. V trimming: 0 bases; J trimming: 6 bases; junction bases outside the gene matches: 4. Sample: PBMCs. The receptor was derived from a woman in her forties in good health. Some clones in this sample may be carry-over from other donors' samples. The rearrangement uses TRBV4-2 and TRBJ2-1; 14 nucleotides agree with TRBD2. The CDR3 region has the DNA TGTGCCAGCAGCCAAGAAGGGACTAGCGGGAGATCCAATGAGCAGTTCTTC. This sequence encodes CASSQEGTSGRSNEQFF.